The sequence of this T cell receptor beta chain was determined in a study of OX40 agonist ivuxolimab in advanced cancers. Overall study: The dose-escalation cohort was about 83% male, with a mean age of 60 years, ranging about 20 to 79. Earlier anti-PD-1, anti-PD-L1 or anti-CTLA-4 therapy was permitted; about 38% had received some.

The assay was immunoSEQ multiplex PCR, and TCRdb's table has in-frame clones only and misses some. This table has 81,000 or so clones, 88% appearing once. The CDR3 sequence is 13 residues long. Germline CDR1 is MNHNY and CDR2 is SVGAGI (reference sequence). V lost 0 bases and J 7 bases, leaving 9 bases between the germline ends. The clonotype originates from an adult with an advanced solid tumor such as melanoma, head and neck, liver or kidney cancer. The chain uses TRBV6-6 and TRBJ1-1; D is unresolved. The sample was CD4+ or CD8+ T cells sorted from blood, taken in a trial of the OX40 agonist ivuxolimab. CDR3 sequence: CASSYSFSGEAFF. For the CDR3, the DNA is TGTGCCAGCAGTTACTCGTTCTCAGGTGAAGCTTTCTTT.